The 15 T cell receptor beta chains in this list originate from one sample, sequenced in a study of early stage breast cancer tumors. The protocol was immunoSEQ multiplex PCR, while the TCRdb copy is restricted to in-frame clones and leaves out a portion. The sample contains fewer than 30,000 clones, roughly 50% of which appear only once. The specimen sequenced was breast tumor tissue. These receptors were obtained from a person aged 45-60 years with breast cancer.

This chain connects TRBV2 to TRBJ2-3; 7 bases map to TRBD2. Trimming took 4 bases from V and 2 from J; bases not matched to a gene: 6. This CDR3 region has 15 residues. From germline, CDR1 is SNHLY and CDR2 FYNNEI. The CDR3 loop reads CASSVGTTYTDTQYF. The CDR3 bases are TGTGCCAGCAGTGTTGGGACTACGTACACAGATACGCAGTATTTT.

The chain links TRBV5-6 to TRBJ2-5, with TRBD1 matching over 8 bases. Germline V gives CDR1 SGHDT, CDR2 YYEEEE. V shed 4 bases and J 7 bases; nucleotides not matched to a gene: 9. The CDR3 is 14 amino acids. This CDR3 is CASSPGQVVWTQYF. In DNA form, the CDR3 reads TGTGCCAGCAGCCCGGGACAGGTGGTTTGGACCCAGTACTTC. The variable domain in full, completed from reference TRBV5-6 and TRBJ2-5, reads DAGVTQSPTHLIKTRGQQVTLRCSPKSGHDTVSWYQQALGQGPQFIFQYYEEEERQRGNFPDRFSGHQFPNYSSELNVNALLLGDSALYLCASSPGQVVWTQYFGPGTRLLVL.

This chain uses TRBV6-1 with TRBJ1-4; D ambiguous. Trimming pared 9 bases from V and 4 bases from J, leaving 9 bases between. The CDR3 spans 12 residues. The germline V gene encodes CDR1 MNHNS and CDR2 SASEGT. In DNA form, the CDR3 reads TGTGCCAGTCACTGGTTTAATGAAAAACTGTTTTTT. Its translation is CASHWFNEKLFF.

V usage is TRBV6-5 and J usage is TRBJ2-7; perhaps TRBD2 as D (6 bases). Germline V gives CDR1 MNHEY, CDR2 SVGAGI. The ends were cut back, 6 bases at V and 2 bases at J, with 17 bases in the middle. The CDR3 consists of 15 residues. The CDR3 coding sequence is TGTGCCAGCAGCGCCAGACAGACTAGTACCTACGAGCAGTACTTC. Protein sequence: CASSARQTSTYEQYF.

This chain connects TRBV2 to TRBJ2-7; 12 nucleotides match TRBD2. Germline CDR1 is SNHLY and CDR2 is FYNNEI. The CDR3 contains 16 residues. With V trimmed by 4 bases and J by 4 bases, 8 bases remained unmatched. CDR3 in amino acids: CASSGLAGDGVYEQYF. For the CDR3, the DNA is TGTGCCAGCAGTGGACTAGCGGGAGACGGGGTGTACGAGCAGTACTTC.

V and J are TRBV6-1 and TRBJ2-5, with D unclear. CDR3 size: 14 residues. The germline V and J ends were trimmed by 1 base and 2 bases, with 8 bases remaining between them. The germline V gene encodes CDR1 MNHNS and CDR2 SASEGT. The CDR3 here is CASSEGGRQETQYF. The CDR3, as DNA: TGTGCCAGCAGTGAAGGTGGCAGACAAGAGACCCAGTACTTC.

The chain joins TRBV21-1 to TRBJ2-5; TRBD2, as called in the table, went unchecked against the DNA. TRBV21-1 is a listed pseudogene. CDR3 length: 14 residues. This CDR3 reads CASSGTRSKETQYF. In nucleotides, the CDR3 is TGTGCCAGCAGCGGGACTAGGAGTAAAGAGACCCAGTACTTC.

The rearrangement joins TRBV7-9 to TRBJ2-2; 10 nucleotides match TRBD1. This CDR3 contains 15 residues. In germline, CDR1 is SEHNR, CDR2 FQNEAQ (reference sequence). V trimming: 6 bases; J trimming: 5 bases; junction bases outside the gene matches: 6. The CDR3 DNA sequence: TGTGCCAGCAGTGTCGGGACAGGGGTGACCGGGGAGCTGTTTTTT. It is translated as CASSVGTGVTGELFF.

The chain uses TRBV6-5 and TRBJ2-1; D is perhaps TRBD2 (6 bases). This CDR3 region has 15 residues. The V gene's germline CDR1 is MNHEY and CDR2 SVGAGI. Trimming removed 6 bases at V and 5 bases at J, with 17 bases between. CDR3 protein: CASSRGYGRNNEQFF. The CDR3, as DNA: TGTGCCAGCAGCCGGGGTTACGGGAGAAACAATGAGCAGTTCTTC.

V and J are TRBV5-1 and TRBJ2-1; 10 nucleotides align to TRBD2. With 0 bases clipped from V and 6 bases from J, the junction kept 6 bases outside the gene matches. This CDR3 contains 16 residues. In germline, CDR1 is SGHRS, CDR2 YFSETQ. The CDR3 here is CASSLEGLAGANEQFF. The DNA of the CDR3 is TGCGCCAGCAGCTTGGAGGGGCTAGCGGGAGCCAATGAGCAGTTCTTC. Filled out from reference TRBV5-1 and TRBJ2-1, the complete variable domain reads KAGVTQTPRYLIKTRGQQVTLSCSPISGHRSVSWYQQTPGQGLQFLFEYFSETQRNKGNFPGRFSGRQFSNSRSEMNVSTLELGDSALYLCASSLEGLAGANEQFFGPGTRLTVL.

CDR3 coding DNA: TGTGCCAGTAGTAGGCAAAAAGAGACCCAGTACTTC. As protein: CASSRQKETQYF. The chain recombines TRBV19 with TRBJ2-5; D ambiguous. The CDR3 extends over 12 amino acids. Trimming stripped 4 bases from V and 3 bases from J, with 6 bases between. Germline values: CDR1 LNHDA, CDR2 SQIVND (reference sequence). The variable domain in full, with the rest retrieved from reference TRBV19 and TRBJ2-5, is DGGITQSPKYLFRKEGQNVTLSCEQNLNHDAMYWYRQDPGQGLRLIYYSQIVNDFQKGDIAEGYSVSREKKESFPLTVTSAQKNPTAFYLCASSRQKETQYFGPGTRLLVL.

This clone occurred once. The chain links TRBV6-1 to TRBJ2-5; D unclear. CDR1 and CDR2 (germline): MNHNS, SASEGT. The CDR3 sequence is 17 residues long. The V and J ends lost 2 bases and 0 bases respectively, with 16 bases between them. This chain's CDR3 is CASSEPRAARYQETQYF. The CDR3, as DNA: TGTGCCAGCAGTGAACCCCGAGCAGCTAGGTACCAAGAGACCCAGTACTTC.

Only one count was recorded for this clone. The V call is TRBV19, the J call TRBJ1-2; D remains unclear. This CDR3 is built from 12 residues. Germline lookup yields CDR1 LNHDA and CDR2 SQIVND (reference sequence). Deletions cut 8 bases from V and 2 bases from J, with 9 bases between. The CDR3 region is CASHGRNYGYTF. DNA of the CDR3: TGTGCCAGTCACGGACGGAACTATGGCTACACCTTC.

DNA of the CDR3: TGTGCCAGTAGTAGCGGGAGGGCCGCGGTCCAGTACTTC. This encodes CASSSGRAAVQYF. The chain recombines TRBV19 with TRBJ2-5; 9 positions match TRBD2. The junction had 7 bases not matched to a gene; V was cut back by 4 bases and J by 10 bases. The CDR3 runs 13 residues. Per the germline V gene, CDR1 is LNHDA and CDR2 is SQIVND (reference sequence).

The chain links TRBV10-1 to TRBJ1-5; TRBD1 matches at 7 bases. V gave up 0 bases and J gave up 5 bases; unmatched junction bases: 4. Looked up from germline, CDR1 is WNHNN and CDR2 is SYGVQD (reference sequence). The CDR3 is made up of 15 amino acids. The CDR3 sequence is CASSESQGQYQPQHF. CDR3 sequence (DNA): TGCGCCAGCAGTGAGTCACAGGGGCAGTATCAGCCCCAGCATTTT.